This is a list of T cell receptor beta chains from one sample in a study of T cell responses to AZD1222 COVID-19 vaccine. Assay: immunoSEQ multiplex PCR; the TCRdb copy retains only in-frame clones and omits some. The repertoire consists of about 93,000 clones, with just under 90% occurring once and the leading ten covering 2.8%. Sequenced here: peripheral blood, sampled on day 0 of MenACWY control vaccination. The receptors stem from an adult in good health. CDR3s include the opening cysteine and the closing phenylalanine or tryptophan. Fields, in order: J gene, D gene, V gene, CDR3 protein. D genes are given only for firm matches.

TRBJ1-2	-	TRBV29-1	CSVAGGGTNYGYTF
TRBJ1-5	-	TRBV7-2	CASSLGRNQPQHF
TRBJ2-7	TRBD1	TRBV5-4	CASSPDRGDEQYF
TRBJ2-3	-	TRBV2	CASSRDGSRDTQYF
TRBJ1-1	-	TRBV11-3	CASSRTRGTEAFF
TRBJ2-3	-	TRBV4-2	CASSQDSNIDTQYF
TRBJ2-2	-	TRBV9	CASSAQGNTGELFF
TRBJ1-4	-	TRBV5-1	CASSPRGGGKLFF
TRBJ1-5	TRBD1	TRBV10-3	CAVRGQGSSQPQHF
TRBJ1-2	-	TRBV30	CAWKDSNYGYTF
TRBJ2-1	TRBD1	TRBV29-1	CSGKPGQGYNEQFF
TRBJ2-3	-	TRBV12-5	CASGPDTDTQYF
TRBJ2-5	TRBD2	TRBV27	CASSSFAGEETQYF
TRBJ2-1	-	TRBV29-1	CSVAPRLSYNEQFF
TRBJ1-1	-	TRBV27	CASRPLRGSDTEAFF
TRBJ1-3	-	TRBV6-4	CASLASFSGNTIYF
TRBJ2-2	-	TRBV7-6	CASSFGQGNTGELFF
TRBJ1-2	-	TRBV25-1	CASSEFVGGSGYTF
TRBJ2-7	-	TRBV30	CAWSVDLYEQYF
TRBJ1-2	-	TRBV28	CASSFFVYYGYTF
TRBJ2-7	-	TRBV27	CASSLSRTGTTHEQYF
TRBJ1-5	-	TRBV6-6	CASSKDGQDYQPQHF
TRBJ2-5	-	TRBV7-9	CASSLQGKETQYF
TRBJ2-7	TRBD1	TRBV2	CASSVSPGTGVDYEQYF
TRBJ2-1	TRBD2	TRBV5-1	CASSLDTSGGVYNEQFF
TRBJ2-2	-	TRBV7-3	CASSFEAGELFF